These T cell receptor beta chains were read from a single sample in a study of blood T cell repertoires in COVID-19. The data were produced by immunoSEQ multiplex PCR, yet TCRdb's version contains in-frame clones alone and is incomplete. In the table there are about 150,000 clones, about 90% of which are singletons. Sequences were obtained from PBMCs or T cells enriched from blood (not recorded which). All receptors derive from a woman aged 45-59 years who had recovered from COVID-19. CDR3s include the opening cysteine and the closing phenylalanine or tryptophan. The order of the fields is V gene, clone size, D gene, J gene, CDR3 DNA, CDR3 protein. A D gene is named only where the DNA matches it firmly. The listing skips clone size in some rows; elsewhere it reads once, few, many or a size class.

>TRBV27|once|-|TRBJ2-1
TGTGCCAGCAACTGGAGATACAATGAGCAGTTCTTC
CASNWRYNEQFF
>TRBV24-1|-|-|TRBJ1-5
TGTGCCACCAGGGGGGCCGGCAATCAGCCCCAGCATTTT
CATRGAGNQPQHF
>TRBV18|-|TRBD1|TRBJ1-4
TGTGCCAGCTCGCGGGACAGGGTGGAAGAAAAACTGTTTTTT
CASSRDRVEEKLFF
>TRBV6-1|-|-|TRBJ1-1
TGTGCCAGCAGTGAGAACAGGGACACTGAAGCTTTCTTT
CASSENRDTEAFF
>TRBV24-1|-|TRBD2|TRBJ2-5
TGTGCCACCAGTGACCCTGGCGGCGGGAGAGGGGAGACCCAGTACTTC
CATSDPGGGRGETQYF
>TRBV28|-|TRBD2|TRBJ2-7
TGTGCCAGCACCCCCGGGACTAGCGGGAGCGGTTTGCAGTACTTC
CASTPGTSGSGLQYF
>TRBV6-5|-|TRBD1|TRBJ2-7
TGTGCCAGCAGTAGGGACAGGGGTTTCTACGAGCAGTACTTC
CASSRDRGFYEQYF
>TRBV30|-|TRBD1|TRBJ1-4
TGTGCCTGGAGTCGACAGGGACTTGCAACTAATGAAAAACTGTTTTTT
CAWSRQGLATNEKLFF
>TRBV5-4|-|-|TRBJ1-2
TGTGCCAGCAGCTCGCCGGGTGGGGCCGACTATGGCTACACCTTC
CASSSPGGADYGYTF
>TRBV3-1/TRBV3-2|-|TRBD2|TRBJ2-1
TGTGCCAGCAGCCAAGGCGGCGGGAGACCCTACAATGAGCAGTTCTTC
CASSQGGGRPYNEQFF
>TRBV7-9|-|-|TRBJ2-2
TGTGCCAGCAGCTTACCCCTAGCACAAAACACCGGGGAGCTGTTTTTT
CASSLPLAQNTGELFF
>TRBV6-5|-|TRBD2|TRBJ2-1
TGTGCCAGCAGTTCCCGACTAGCGGGAGGGATTGAGCAGTTCTTC
CASSSRLAGGIEQFF
>TRBV19|-|TRBD1|TRBJ2-5
TGTGCCAGTAGTACGACAGGGGGCGCCCGCAGGGAGACCCAGTACTTC
CASSTTGGARRETQYF
>TRBV28|-|-|TRBJ1-4
TGTGCCAGCAGTTTATCCCCAGTGAAACTGTTTTTT
CASSLSPVKLFF
>TRBV18|-|-|TRBJ1-2
TGTGCCAGCTCACCACTCGGGAATTCACTTGGGAGGGACTATGGCTACACCTTC
CASSPLGNSLGRDYGYTF
>TRBV29-1|-|-|TRBJ1-3
TGCAGCGTTGAAAAGCGCAGCTCTGGAAACACCATATATTTT
CSVEKRSSGNTIYF
>TRBV10-2|-|-|TRBJ2-7
TGCGCCAGCAGTCTGACTGGCTCCTACGAGCAGTACTTC
CASSLTGSYEQYF
>TRBV30|once|TRBD2|TRBJ2-3
TGTGCCTGGATCCGGACTAGCAGGAGCACAGATACGCAGTATTTT
CAWIRTSRSTDTQYF
>TRBV11-3|-|-|TRBJ1-1
TGTGCCAGCAGCCCCCCACAGGGTCCTCCGAACACTGAAGCTTTCTTT
CASSPPQGPPNTEAFF
>TRBV28|-|TRBD2|TRBJ2-7
TGTGCCAGCAGGCCTAGCCTAGCGGGAGGGAACTACGAGCAGTACTTC
CASRPSLAGGNYEQYF
>TRBV23-1|once|-|TRBJ1-5
TGCGCCAGCAGTCATCCGGACACCTATAGCAATCAGCCCCAGCATTTT
CASSHPDTYSNQPQHF
>TRBV5-1|-|-|TRBJ1-2
TGCGCCAGCAGCTTGAACCAGGGCTCCAGCTATGGCTACACCTTC
CASSLNQGSSYGYTF